This T cell receptor (beta chain) was recorded in a study of CD8+ T cells in alopecia areata. On the study more broadly: Treated individuals took tofacitinib by mouth, 5 to 10 mg twice daily.

RNA extraction was followed by reverse transcription into cDNA, which acted as the sequencing template. Data came from immunoSEQ multiplex PCR; TCRdb stores just in-frame clones and leaves some out. The sample has over 120,000 clones, around three fifths seen once. The receptor's source is a human donor with alopecia areata. Sequenced material: CD4+ T cells sorted from blood, taken at week 0.

DNA for the CDR3: TGCGCCAGCAGCCAAGGGGGGTTTGGGGGAGCGATGAACACTGAAGCTTTCTTT. Protein product: CASSQGGFGGAMNTEAFF. This chain links TRBV4-1 with TRBJ1-1, with a tentative D call TRBD1 (5 bases). The CDR3 is 18 amino acids. Per the germline V gene, CDR1 is MGHRA and CDR2 is YSYEKL. The V end was cut by 1 base, the J end by 0 bases, with 18 bases between.